The 7 T cell receptor beta chains below were found in one sample sequenced in a study of CD4 T cells in relation to SARS-CoV-2 and coronaviruses. Unexposed donor CD4+ T cells date from 2011-2018, before the COVID-19 pandemic. CD4+ T cells were isolated from the cells after around 11 days of culture. Which antigens these TCRs recognize remains unknown. Measured with immunoSEQ multiplex PCR; TCRdb has only the in-frame clones, and not every one. Of 20,000 to 25,000 clones listed, approximately 76% are singletons. The sequencing input was CD4+ T cells from PBMCs, cultured in vitro. All receptors come from a human donor in good health.

This sequence joins TRBV7-6 and TRBJ2-3; no clear D gene. Germline values: CDR1 SGHVS, CDR2 FNYEAQ. Trimming cost V 4 bases and J 0 bases, with 5 bases left between them. The CDR3 length is 13 residues. The CDR3 loop is CASSSASTDTQYF. CDR3 DNA: TGTGCCAGCAGCTCAGCTAGCACAGATACGCAGTATTTT. Drawing the rest from reference TRBV7-6 and TRBJ2-3, the complete variable domain is GAGVSQSPRYKVTKRGQDVALRCDPISGHVSLYWYRQALGQGPEFLTYFNYEAQQDKSGLPNDRFSAERPEGSISTLTIQRTEQRDSAMYRCASSSASTDTQYFGPGTRLTVL.

The chain uses TRBV7-6 and TRBJ2-3; D gene ambiguous. V lost 3 bases to trimming and J lost 2 bases, with 6 bases between them. CDR1 and CDR2 (germline): SGHVS, FNYEAQ. The CDR3 length is 13 residues. The CDR3 sequence is CASSFPATDTQYF. In DNA form, the CDR3 reads TGTGCCAGCAGCTTCCCAGCCACAGATACGCAGTATTTT. The whole variable domain, remainder taken from reference TRBV7-6 and TRBJ2-3, is GAGVSQSPRYKVTKRGQDVALRCDPISGHVSLYWYRQALGQGPEFLTYFNYEAQQDKSGLPNDRFSAERPEGSISTLTIQRTEQRDSAMYRCASSFPATDTQYFGPGTRLTVL.

V and J are TRBV23-1 and TRBJ2-7; D is undetermined. TRBV23-1 is an open reading frame whose function is uncertain. V lost 4 bases, J lost 0 bases, and 16 bases lay in between. This CDR3 region has 16 residues. This chain's CDR3 is CASSRLPPTGSYEQYF. The DNA of the CDR3 is TGCGCCAGCAGTCGACTCCCGCCAACGGGCTCCTACGAGCAGTACTTC.

The chain couples TRBV20-1 to TRBJ1-1, with TRBD1 as a possible D gene (6 bases). The CDR3 spans 13 residues. The germline gives CDR1 DFQATT, CDR2 SNEGSKA (reference sequence). Trimming pared 3 bases from V and 2 bases from J, leaving 10 bases between. The CDR3 loop reads CSASQDRNTEAFF. The CDR3 region has the DNA TGCAGTGCTAGTCAGGACAGAAACACTGAAGCTTTCTTT.

The rearrangement joins TRBV14 to TRBJ1-3; no reliable D call. In germline, CDR1 is SGHDN, CDR2 FVKESK. V lost 4 bases and J lost 0, with 10 bases in between. This CDR3 has 15 amino acids. The CDR3 nucleotides read TGTGCCAGCAGCCTACTCAGGAACTCTGGAAACACCATATATTTT. Translating gives CASSLLRNSGNTIYF.

J is TRBJ2-1 and V is TRBV10-2, with TRBD2 matching 14 bases. This CDR3 is 15 amino acids long. Germline V gives CDR1 WSHSY, CDR2 SAAADI. V shed 8 bases, J shed 9 bases, and the junction held 9 bases outside the gene matches. CDR3 sequence reads: CASGGTSGSLGEQFF. As DNA, the CDR3 is TGCGCCAGCGGGGGGACTAGCGGGAGTTTGGGTGAGCAGTTCTTC.

This clone showed up just a few times. The rearrangement joins TRBV28 to TRBJ2-7; 7 nucleotides agree with TRBD2. This CDR3 has 15 amino acids. J was trimmed by 1 base and V by 3 bases; bases with no gene match: 6. Germline CDR1 MDHEN, CDR2 SYDVKM. The CDR3 protein is CASSFAASGSYEQYF. In nucleotides, the CDR3 is TGTGCCAGCAGTTTCGCGGCTAGCGGTTCCTACGAGCAGTACTTC.